Listed here are 8 T cell receptor beta chains from one sample, sequenced in a study of T cell repertoires in cytomegalovirus infection (dated by TCRdb to the late 2010s). These TCRs are of unknown antigen specificity. Reads for this sample came from an Illumina HiSeq 1500. The public reads were reprocessed in TCRdb via fastp at Q25 and MiXCR, keeping in-frame beta chains. Every CDR3 protein is listed once, alongside the most common genes and DNA of its rows. The sample table shows about a million distinct CDR3 sequences, and less than 40% are seen once. More than 12% of the sample is in the top ten clones. The sample's treatment or condition label is to be understood as: in vitro stimulation with specific CMV peptide epitopes to enrich CMV-specific T cells. Here the sequenced sample was cultured CD8+ T cells from PBMCs, taken from culture after CMV antigen stimulation. Receptors were obtained from a human donor in good health (CMV status not recorded). Some clones in this sample may be carry-over from other donors' samples.

Of note for this clonotype: One junction end does not reproduce the germline sequence, and a read error may be involved. The V call is TRBV7-2, the J call TRBJ2-3; possibly TRBD1 or TRBD2 for D (5 bases each). Germline CDR1 and CDR2: SGHTA and FQGNSA. CDR3 size: 11 residues. The CDR3 region has the DNA TGTGCCAGCAGCTTAGAGGGGACGCGGTATTTT. Protein: CASSLEGTRYF.

For this clonotype: At one end the junction does not follow the germline gene, possibly because of a read error. This sequence joins TRBV6-1 and TRBJ1-1; tentatively, D is TRBD1 (5 bases). Per the germline V gene, CDR1 is MNHNS and CDR2 is SASEGT. The CDR3 spans 11 residues. CDR3: CVSSPRVEAFF. For the CDR3, the DNA is TGTGTCAGCAGTCCCAGGGTCGAGGCTTTCTTT.

The chain links TRBV6-1 to TRBJ2-7; the D gene could be TRBD1 or TRBD2 (5 bases each). Germline V gene lookup returns CDR1 MNHNS and CDR2 SASEGT. V dropped 11 bases and J dropped 2 bases, with 25 bases sitting between them. CDR3 length: 16 amino acids. Here the CDR3 reads CAGPAGADELPYEQYF. The CDR3 DNA reads as TGTGCCGGCCCTGCCGGGGCAGACGAATTACCCTACGAGCAGTACTTC.

The rearrangement joins TRBV12-3 or TRBV12-4 to TRBJ2-1; D is unresolved. The V end lost 6 bases, the J end lost 4 bases, and 10 bases lay between the germline ends. The CDR3 contains 13 residues. CDR3 sequence reads: CASRRMLYNEQFF. CDR3 nucleotides: TGTGCCAGCAGGAGAATGCTTTACAATGAGCAGTTCTTC.

This clonotype has a handful of counts. This chain joins TRBV7-9 and TRBJ2-7; TRBD1 aligns across 9 bases. J was trimmed by 6 bases and V by 5 bases; bases with no gene match: 8. The CDR3 extends over 14 amino acids. The germline V gene encodes CDR1 SEHNR and CDR2 FQNEAQ (reference sequence). The CDR3 spells CASSRPGQGIEQYV. CDR3 DNA: TGTGCCAGCAGCCGACCGGGACAGGGTATCGAGCAGTACGTC.

The chain links TRBV20-1 to TRBJ2-7; D not resolved. Trimming pared 6 bases from V and 3 bases from J, leaving 15 bases between. The CDR3 length is 13 residues. CDR1 is DFQATT and CDR2 is SNEGSKA in the germline V gene (reference sequence). DNA for the CDR3: TGCAGTGCCCCAAGCAAAAACTACTACGAGCAGTACGTC. Encoded protein: CSAPSKNYYEQYV.

This clonotype was seen only a few times. This chain connects TRBV6-6 to TRBJ2-1; 8 nucleotides line up with TRBD2. Trimming took 2 bases from V and 8 from J; bases not matched to a gene: 8. CDR1 and CDR2 from the germline V gene are MNHNY and SVGAGI (reference sequence). The CDR3 extends over 15 amino acids. The CDR3 bases are TGTGCCAGCAGTTACCCACCGGGACTAGAAGATGAGCAGTTCTTC. It is translated as CASSYPPGLEDEQFF.

This clonotype came up many times. This chain joins TRBV7-6 and TRBJ2-7; TRBD1 aligns across 8 bases. CDR3 length: 15 residues. In germline, CDR1 is SGHVS, CDR2 FNYEAQ. The V gene end was trimmed by 2 bases and the J gene end by 6 bases; junction bases not matched to a gene: 9. The CDR3 nucleotides are TGTGCCAGCAGCTTAAGGACAGGGCTATCGGGCGAGCAGTACTTC. Its translation is CASSLRTGLSGEQYF.